The clone carrying this T cell receptor (beta chain) has only one observation. What it recognizes is unknown. CTLA-4 blockade with ipilimumab, together with focal radiation, was given to patients with chemo-refractory metastatic non-small-cell lung cancer. This entry comes from a study of radiotherapy plus CTLA-4 blockade in lung cancer. Findings and caveats of the study: Expansion of tumor-derived TCR clones was observed in blood after radiotherapy plus ipilimumab.

Assay: immunoSEQ multiplex PCR; the TCRdb copy retains only in-frame clones and omits some. Of tens of thousands of clones in the sample, about 79% are singletons; the top ten hold 4%. Germline CDR1 and CDR2: SGHTA and FQGTGA. This CDR3 has 13 amino acids. Trimming cost V 2 bases and J 5 bases, with 8 bases left between them. The receptor was derived from a human donor with non-small cell lung cancer who had a partial response to radiotherapy plus ipilimumab. Some clones in this sample may be carry-over from other donors' samples. V and J are TRBV7-3 and TRBJ2-3, with D perhaps matching TRBD1 (6 bases). The starting material was peripheral blood, obtained from a patient treated with radiotherapy plus ipilimumab. DNA of the CDR3: TGTGCCAGCAGCTTATCGACAGGAGATACGCAGTATTTT. It specifies CASSLSTGDTQYF.